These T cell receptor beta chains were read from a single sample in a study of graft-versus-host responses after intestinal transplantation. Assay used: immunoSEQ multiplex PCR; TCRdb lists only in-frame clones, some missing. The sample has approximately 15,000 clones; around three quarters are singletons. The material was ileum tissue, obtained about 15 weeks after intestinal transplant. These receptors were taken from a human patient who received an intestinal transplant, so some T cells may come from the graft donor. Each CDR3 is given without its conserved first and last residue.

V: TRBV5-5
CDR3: ASSPSGTDTQY

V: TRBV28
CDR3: ASSWWGGTDTQY

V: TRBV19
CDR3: ASSIRRQGDLYEQY

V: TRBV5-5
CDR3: ASNTPDLSGNTIY

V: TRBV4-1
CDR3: ASSQVKWGFSLAKNIQY

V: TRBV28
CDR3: ASSPLPGAEAF

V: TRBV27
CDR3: ASSLLRWGRGVNTGELF

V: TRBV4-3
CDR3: ASSQDTTGKPQH

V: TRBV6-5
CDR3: ASSYSTGWQETQY

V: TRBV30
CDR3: ASARTSGTDTQY

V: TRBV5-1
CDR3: ASSGRDRGGNEQF

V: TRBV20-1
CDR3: SAHSTDTQY

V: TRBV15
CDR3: ATSRNRVAYNEQF

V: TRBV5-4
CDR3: ASSLDRADTQY

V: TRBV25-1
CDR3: ASSLPYRHEQY

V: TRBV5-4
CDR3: ASSPGGNTGELF

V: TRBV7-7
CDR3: ASSLSLHSYNEQF

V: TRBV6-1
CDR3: ASSRTGGTDTQY

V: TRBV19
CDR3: ASSMKDSRLLRSYNEQF

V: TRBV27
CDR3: ASSRTSGRANIQY

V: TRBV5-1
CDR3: ASSPAVGEQY

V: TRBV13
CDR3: ASSSITGVGYGYT

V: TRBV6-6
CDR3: ASSYSNINTEAF

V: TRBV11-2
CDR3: ASSAGLMVDTQY

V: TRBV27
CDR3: ASSLQGNLYTDTQY

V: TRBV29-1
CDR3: SVFPTNYNEQF

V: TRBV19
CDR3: ASSSILAGESEQY

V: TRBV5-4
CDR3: ASNEVDTSKSSGANVLT

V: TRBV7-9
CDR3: ASSLALWVNTEAF

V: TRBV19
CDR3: ASSIGGNYGYT

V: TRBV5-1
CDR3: ASSWGDYGYT

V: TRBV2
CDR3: ASDDRNTGELF

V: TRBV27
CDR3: ASSLFWREPYNEQF

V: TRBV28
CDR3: ASSYRGRVPEAF

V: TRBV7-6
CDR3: ASSLEDADGYT

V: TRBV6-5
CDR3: ASSYSIGSVTGELF

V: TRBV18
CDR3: ASSGETGFSTDTQY

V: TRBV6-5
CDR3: ASSYSIQNEQY

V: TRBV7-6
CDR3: ASSNYRLAEFYNEQF

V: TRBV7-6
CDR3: ASSLVSGAGNTIY

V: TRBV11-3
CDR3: ASSLGGEQF

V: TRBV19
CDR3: ANLSGPYTDTQY

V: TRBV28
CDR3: ASSLPGSNQPQH

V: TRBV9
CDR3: ASSVARDRGDTQY

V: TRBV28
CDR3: ASSSLGEAF

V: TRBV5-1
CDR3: ASSAKNGRARFAGELF

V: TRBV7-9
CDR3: ASSLVAPGFGSYNEQF

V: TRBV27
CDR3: ASSLQGNEQF

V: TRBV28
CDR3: ASTPRSWAYNQPQH

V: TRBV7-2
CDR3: ASSSGQATFTDTQY

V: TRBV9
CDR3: ASSAVGLAGGEQY

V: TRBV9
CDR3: ATPGERGNVDEQF

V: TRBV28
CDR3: ASSFGYPEQY

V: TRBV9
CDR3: ASSVVGLGSTDTQY

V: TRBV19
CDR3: ASSLQSSYNEQF